This entry lists 20 T cell receptor beta chains sequenced from one sample in a study of spatial heterogeneity in lung cancer. Documented time point: sample taken at primary tumor resection. Material for sequencing was whole RNA from tumor, nontumor lung or frozen PBMC, left unsorted. TCRdb ran MiXCR on the 5' RACE reads and lists one entry per CDR3 protein. The table records 40,000 to 45,000 distinct CDR3 sequences, roughly 7% of them present only once. This specimen consisted of PBMCs, obtained at surgery. The source of these receptors is a female donor with early-stage non-small cell lung cancer.

The rearrangement joins TRBV30 to TRBJ1-1; D ambiguous. This CDR3 is 13 amino acids long. V was clipped by 1 base and J by 3 bases, with 9 bases between them. Germline values: CDR1 GTSNPN, CDR2 SVGIG (reference sequence). The CDR3 sequence is CAWSEGSHTEAFF. CDR3 nucleotides: TGTGCCTGGAGTGAGGGATCCCACACTGAAGCTTTCTTT.

The chain employs TRBV4-2 and TRBJ2-5; 11 nucleotides agree with TRBD2. V lost 0 bases and J lost 2; bases outside the gene matches: 17. CDR3 length: 21 residues. CDR1 is LGHNA, CDR2 YNFKEQ, per germline. For the CDR3, the DNA is TGTGCCAGCAGCCAAGAGTATGCCCCGGGACTAGCGGCAACCCCACAAGAGACCCAGTACTTC. Amino acids: CASSQEYAPGLAATPQETQYF.

The sample holds many counts of this clonotype. V usage is TRBV12-3 or TRBV12-4 and J usage is TRBJ2-4; D gene unclear. V gave up 1 base and J gave up 14 bases, with 9 bases separating them. The CDR3 contains 11 residues. CDR3 DNA: TGTGCCAGCAGTTTAGAACGGACGGAGTACTTC. Translated, it gives CASSLERTEYF.

At least ten counts were recorded for this clonotype. This sequence joins TRBV18 and TRBJ1-5, with D possibly matching TRBD1 (6 bases). V dropped 5 bases and J dropped 4 bases, with 9 bases sitting between them. Per germline, CDR1 KGHSH and CDR2 LQKENI. The CDR3 runs to 13 residues. Here the CDR3 reads CASSATGNQPQHF. In DNA, the CDR3 is TGTGCCAGCTCAGCGACAGGAAATCAGCCCCAGCATTTT.

This clonotype showed up just a few times. V is TRBV20-1 and J is TRBJ2-7, with 8 bases that match TRBD1. CDR1 is DFQATT, CDR2 SNEGSKA, per germline (reference sequence). Trimming at V came to 5 bases and at J to 5 bases, leaving 11 bases not matched to a gene. There are 14 residues in the CDR3. The CDR3 spells CSACRQGTTHEQYF. DNA of the CDR3: TGCAGTGCTTGTAGACAGGGGACGACTCACGAGCAGTACTTC.

The sample holds many counts of this clonotype. The chain recombines TRBV15 with TRBJ1-1, with unresolved D. V was trimmed by 5 bases and J by 7 bases, leaving 11 bases between them. Per the germline V gene, CDR1 is LNHNV and CDR2 is YYDKDF (reference sequence). The CDR3 extends over 12 amino acids. The CDR3 region is CATSPQLGEAFF. The CDR3 bases are TGTGCCACCAGCCCCCAACTCGGTGAAGCTTTCTTT.

This clonotype was found a few times. The chain combines TRBV6-2 or TRBV6-3 with TRBJ2-2, with 8 positions matching TRBD1. The CDR3 length is 17 residues. Germline loops: CDR1 MNHEY, CDR2 SVGEGT. Unmatched junction bases numbered 8, after V lost 0 bases and J lost 5 bases. The CDR3 region is CASSYSFRTGTTGELFF. The CDR3 DNA is TGTGCCAGCAGTTACTCGTTCCGGACAGGGACGACCGGGGAGCTGTTTTTT.

Many counts were recorded for this clonotype. The chain couples TRBV28 to TRBJ1-2; D call uncertain. CDR3 length: 15 residues. From germline, CDR1 is MDHEN and CDR2 SYDVKM. Trimming cost V 5 bases and J 0 bases, with 13 bases left between them. DNA for the CDR3: TGTGCCAGCAGTCCCCGAGGGATAGCTAACTATGGCTACACCTTC. This translates into CASSPRGIANYGYTF.

Regarding this clonotype: A junction boundary mismatches the germline segment, possibly from a read error. The genes are TRBV7-9 and TRBJ1-6, with TRBD1 identical over 11 bases. From germline, CDR1 is SEHNR and CDR2 FQNEAQ (reference sequence). The CDR3 consists of 13 residues. Here the CDR3 reads CASSANGQGARVF. The CDR3 coding sequence is TGTGCCAGCAGCGCTAACGGACAGGGGGCGCGGGTCTTT.

The gene calls are TRBV29-1 and TRBJ1-4, with D uncertain. The CDR3 totals 14 residues. In germline, CDR1 is SQVTM, CDR2 ANQGSEA. The V and J ends lost 7 bases and 0 bases respectively, with 12 bases between them. CDR3 sequence reads: CSAGGDATNEKLFF. CDR3 DNA: TGCAGCGCCGGAGGAGATGCAACTAATGAAAAACTGTTTTTT. The full variable domain, completed using reference TRBV29-1 and TRBJ1-4, is SAVISQKPSRDICQRGTSLTIQCQVDSQVTMMFWYRQQPGQSLTLIATANQGSEATYESGFVIDKFPISRPNLTFSTLTVSNMSPEDSSIYLCSAGGDATNEKLFFGSGTQLSVL.

This clonotype was recorded many times. This rearrangement joins TRBV20-1 to TRBJ1-6; D is unresolved. Germline V CDR1 and CDR2: DFQATT, SNEGSKA (reference sequence). Trimming cost V 0 bases and J 7 bases, with 10 bases left between them. The CDR3 has 14 amino acids. In nucleotides, the CDR3 is TGCAGTGCTAGAGATCTAGGGAAGAATTCACCCCTCCACTTT. As protein: CSARDLGKNSPLHF.

This clonotype was observed a handful of times. The V call is TRBV6-1, the J call TRBJ1-1, with 9 bases lining up with TRBD1. V gave up 7 bases and J gave up 5 bases; unmatched junction bases: 8. This CDR3 contains 14 residues. Germline lookup yields CDR1 MNHNS and CDR2 SASEGT. This CDR3 is CASNRDRASTEAFF. CDR3 nucleotides: TGTGCCAGCAACCGGGACAGGGCATCAACTGAAGCTTTCTTT.

This clonotype showed up many times. In DNA form, the CDR3 reads TGTGCCAGCAGCTTAGACAGCTCTGGAAACACCATATATTTT. Its translation is CASSLDSSGNTIYF. The gene calls are TRBV7-9 and TRBJ1-3, with D hard to call. CDR1 is SEHNR and CDR2 is FQNEAQ in the germline V gene (reference sequence). V was pared by 1 base and J by 0 bases, with 4 bases between. The CDR3 is 14 residues long.

This clonotype was observed many times. The chain joins TRBV7-9 to TRBJ1-1, with 7 nucleotides matching TRBD1. The CDR3 covers 15 residues. V lost 5 bases and J lost 0; bases outside the gene matches: 6. The germline V gene encodes CDR1 SEHNR and CDR2 FQNEAQ (reference sequence). The CDR3 coding sequence is TGTGCCAGCAGCCTGAACAGGGGAATGAACACTGAAGCTTTCTTT. Encoded protein: CASSLNRGMNTEAFF.

This clonotype appeared many times. The rearrangement links TRBV10-2 to TRBJ1-2; no clear D gene. The CDR3 covers 13 residues. V lost 2 bases, J lost 4 bases, and 8 bases lay in between. Germline V CDR1 and CDR2: WSHSY, SAAADI. CDR3 nucleotide sequence: TGCGCCAGCAGTGAGACGAGCCGCTATGGCTACACCTTC. Amino acids: CASSETSRYGYTF.

For this clonotype: A much bigger clone sits one base away, suggesting this may be a read error. The gene calls are TRBV7-2 and TRBJ2-3; 9 bases match TRBD2. The junction had 10 bases not matched to a gene; V was cut back by 5 bases and J by 4 bases. There are 16 residues in the CDR3. Germline V gene lookup returns CDR1 SGHTA and CDR2 FQGNSA. CDR3 sequence: CASSGRLAASADTQYF. The CDR3 coding sequence is TGTGCCAGCAGCGGCCGACTAGCGGCCAGCGCAGATACGCAGTATTTT.

The chain is built from TRBV18 and TRBJ2-5; 8 bases line up with TRBD2. The germline V gene has CDR1 KGHSH and CDR2 LQKENI. The CDR3 consists of 15 residues. V gave up 3 bases and J gave up 2 bases; unmatched junction bases: 5. The CDR3 DNA sequence: TGTGCCAGCTCACCTAAACTAGCGGTACAAGAGACCCAGTACTTC. It codes for CASSPKLAVQETQYF.

The rearrangement joins TRBV5-5 to TRBJ1-5; D possibly corresponds to TRBD1 (5 bases). The CDR3 loop spans 15 amino acids. V lost 4 bases to trimming and J lost 7 bases, with 18 bases between them. Germline V gives CDR1 SGHKS, CDR2 YYEKEE (reference sequence). The CDR3 here is CASSPLAGREQPQHF. CDR3 DNA sequence: TGTGCCAGCAGCCCTCTGGCGGGGCGTGAGCAGCCCCAGCATTTT.

This clonotype was observed at least ten times. In DNA, the CDR3 is TGTGCCAGCGGAACCCGGACTGGGGATTCACCCCTCCACTTT. This codes for CASGTRTGDSPLHF. The rearrangement uses TRBV7-2 and TRBJ1-6; D unclear. The CDR3 is made up of 14 amino acids. V was clipped by 8 bases and J by 8 bases, with 16 bases between them. The V gene's germline CDR1 is SGHTA and CDR2 FQGNSA.

This clonotype was counted at least ten times. The chain links TRBV29-1 to TRBJ1-1; D is ambiguous. The germline V gene encodes CDR1 SQVTM and CDR2 ANQGSEA. This CDR3 has 12 amino acids. V was clipped by 7 bases and J by 2 bases, with 11 bases between them. CDR3 DNA: TGCAGCGGACGGGGAGGAAACACTGAAGCTTTCTTT. It translates to CSGRGGNTEAFF.